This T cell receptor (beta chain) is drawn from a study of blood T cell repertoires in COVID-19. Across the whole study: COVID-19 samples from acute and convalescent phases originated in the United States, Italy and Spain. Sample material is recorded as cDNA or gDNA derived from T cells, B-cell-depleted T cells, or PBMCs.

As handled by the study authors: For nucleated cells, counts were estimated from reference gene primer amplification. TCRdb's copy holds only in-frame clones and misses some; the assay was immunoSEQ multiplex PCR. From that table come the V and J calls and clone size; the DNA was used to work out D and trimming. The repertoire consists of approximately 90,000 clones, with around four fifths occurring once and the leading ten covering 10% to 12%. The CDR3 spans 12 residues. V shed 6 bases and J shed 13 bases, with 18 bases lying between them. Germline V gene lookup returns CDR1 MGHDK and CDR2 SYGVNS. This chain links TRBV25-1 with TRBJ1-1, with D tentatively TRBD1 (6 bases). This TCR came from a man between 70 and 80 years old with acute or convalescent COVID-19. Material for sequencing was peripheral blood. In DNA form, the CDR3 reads TGTGCCAGCAGGAAACGACAAGGGGGGGTTTTCTTT. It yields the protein CASRKRQGGVFF.